A selection of T cell receptor beta chains follows, all from one sample in a study of T-cell reconstitution after alpha-beta-depleted transplantation in children. TCRdb redid the calling of the PCR reads with MiXCR, one entry per CDR3 protein. The data contain hundreds of thousands of distinct CDR3 sequences, roughly 13% of them singletons. The sample in question was PBMCs, obtained before TCRalphabeta/CD19-depleted stem cell transplant. These receptors originate from a girl aged 2-9 years with congenital amegakaryocytic thrombocytopenia, due to receive a stem cell transplant. Each CDR3 is given with its conserved first and last residue. A D gene is named only where the DNA matches it firmly. A row's size may be missing; if present it is once, few, many or a size class.

len,abundance,v_gene,d_gene,j_gene,CDR3aa,CDR3nt
13,few,TRBV7-9,TRBD2,TRBJ2-1,CASSEGLAVLKFF,TGTGCCAGCAGCGAAGGACTAGCGGTACTCAAGTTCTTC
16,many,TRBV27,-,TRBJ2-5,CASSPSLDQGEETQYF,TGTGCCAGCAGTCCCTCGCTGGACCAAGGGGAAGAGACCCAGTACTTC
16,-,TRBV12-3/TRBV12-4,TRBD2,TRBJ2-7,CASSPAISGTRYEQYF,TGTGCCAGCAGCCCGGCCATATCCGGGACTAGATACGAGCAGTACTTC
15,-,TRBV5-1,TRBD2,TRBJ2-7,CASSLASGSTYEQYF,TGCGCCAGCAGCCTAGCTAGCGGGAGTACCTACGAGCAGTACTTC
13,many,TRBV15,-,TRBJ2-1,CATSRATGDEQFF,TGTGCCACCAGCCGAGCGACCGGGGATGAGCAGTTCTTC
18,-,TRBV2,-,TRBJ2-1,CASSERASATDSYNEQFF,TGTGCCAGCAGCGAAAGAGCTAGCGCCACGGACTCCTACAATGAGCAGTTCTTC
14,-,TRBV28,-,TRBJ2-7,CASSLSRGRYEQYF,TGTGCCAGCAGTTTGTCGAGGGGACGTTACGAGCAGTACTTC
15,-,TRBV11-2,TRBD2,TRBJ2-7,CASSLRTSSIYEQYF,TGTGCCAGCAGCCTACGGACTAGCTCGATTTACGAGCAGTACTTC
14,few,TRBV7-9,TRBD2,TRBJ2-5,CASSATSAWETQYF,TGTGCCAGCAGCGCGACTAGCGCGTGGGAGACCCAGTACTTC
12,many,TRBV29-1,-,TRBJ1-2,CSATQGGYGYTF,TGCAGCGCCACACAGGGCGGCTATGGCTACACCTTC
15,many,TRBV7-9,TRBD1,TRBJ1-1,CASAHRDRGLTEAFF,TGTGCCAGCGCCCACCGGGACAGGGGGCTCACTGAAGCTTTCTTT